The sequence of this T cell receptor beta chain was determined in a study of cytomegalovirus exposure and HLA in healthy donors. General study results and limits: What was likely a sequencing artifact was a cluster of highly shared sequence variants. In a later analysis, at a false discovery rate of 0.05, 15,000 to 20,000 TCR beta sequences matched HLA alleles. An analysis was carried out later, and it reportedly showed fewer N-insertions in an Asian-associated ancestry cluster than the roughly 670-donor mean.

This CDR3 is 12 amino acids long. Trimming took 5 bases from V and 6 from J, leaving 10 bases between them. Looked up from germline, CDR1 is LNHDA and CDR2 is SQIVND (reference sequence). A remark on this clone: Its target is not known.

Primers: 60 Vbeta forward and 13 Jbeta reverse. Profiled with immunoSEQ multiplex PCR; TCRdb holds only in-frame clones, not every one. The data contain 85,000 to 95,000 clones, more than 75% of them seen just once; the ten biggest clones take up roughly 4.8%. Donors consisted of healthy bone marrow donors. This TCR was sampled from a man younger than 40 in good health and CMV-seropositive. The genes are TRBV19 and TRBJ1-1, with D hard to call. The sample comprised PBMCs. CDR3 sequence: CASSFLSSEAFF. CDR3 DNA sequence: TGTGCCAGTAGTTTTCTGTCCTCTGAAGCTTTCTTT.